Shown below are 24 T cell receptor beta chains from a single sample sequenced in a study of blood T cell repertoires in COVID-19. This table comes from immunoSEQ multiplex PCR, and its TCRdb copy is limited to in-frame clones, with some not included. The table records about 89,000 clones, roughly 90% of them present only once. The source material was peripheral blood. The receptor set was obtained from a male donor with acute or convalescent COVID-19.

The V call is TRBV7-2, the J call TRBJ2-1; TRBD2 is a possible D gene (6 bases). Trimming removed 1 base at V and 2 bases at J, with 9 bases between. Germline loops: CDR1 SGHTA, CDR2 FQGNSA. The CDR3 totals 15 residues. In DNA, the CDR3 is TGTGCCAGCAGCTTAGATAGCGGCGCCTACAATGAGCAGTTCTTC. This translates into CASSLDSGAYNEQFF. Supplemented by reference TRBV7-2 and TRBJ2-1, the full variable domain reads GAGVSQSPSNKVTEKGKDVELRCDPISGHTALYWYRQSLGQGLEFLIYFQGNSAPDKSGLPSDRFSAERTGGSVSTLTIQRTQQEDSAVYLCASSLDSGAYNEQFFGPGTRLTVL.

The chain couples TRBV6-5 to TRBJ2-2; D unclear. This CDR3 has 13 residues. Between the trimmed V and J ends, which lost 6 bases and 3 bases, there was a span of 8 bases. Germline CDR1 reads MNHEY; CDR2 reads SVGAGI. The CDR3 bases are TGTGCCAGCAGCCGTTCTCACACCGGGGAGCTGTTTTTT. Translating it yields CASSRSHTGELFF.

The gene calls are TRBV27 and TRBJ1-5; possible D gene TRBD1, 5 bases. This CDR3 has 17 residues. The germline V gene has CDR1 MNHEY and CDR2 SMNVEV (reference sequence). The V gene lost 5 bases and the J gene lost 2 bases, with 19 bases spanning the gap. The CDR3 sequence: CASSPHQVGGGNQPQHF. DNA of the CDR3: TGTGCCAGCAGTCCCCACCAGGTGGGGGGTGGCAATCAGCCCCAGCATTTT.

The V call is TRBV28, the J call TRBJ1-1; tentatively, D is TRBD1 (6 bases). Trimming stripped 2 bases from V and 5 bases from J, with 15 bases between. The CDR3 has 15 amino acids. The germline gives CDR1 MDHEN, CDR2 SYDVKM. CDR3 sequence: CASSLGGFGRTEAFF. In DNA, the CDR3 is TGTGCCAGCAGTTTAGGGGGCTTTGGAAGGACTGAAGCTTTCTTT.

J is TRBJ2-5 and V is TRBV6-2 or TRBV6-3, with 10 bases aligning to TRBD1. Germline assignment: CDR1 MNHEY and CDR2 SVGEGT. The CDR3 is 15 residues long. The V segment lost 5 bases and the J segment 1 base; nucleotides outside the gene matches: 4. CDR3 amino acids: CASSPGQGGQETQYF. CDR3 nucleotide sequence: TGTGCCAGCAGTCCAGGACAGGGGGGCCAAGAGACCCAGTACTTC.

This clone was detected only a few times. The V call is TRBV5-5, the J call TRBJ1-2; TRBD1 is a possible D gene (6 bases). The CDR3 runs 15 residues. The germline V and J ends were trimmed by 2 bases and 4 bases, with 15 bases remaining between them. The germline V gene has CDR1 SGHKS and CDR2 YYEKEE (reference sequence). The CDR3 region is CASSFSQGRGYGYTF. The CDR3 region has the DNA TGTGCCAGCAGCTTCTCCCAGGGGAGGGGCTATGGCTACACCTTC.

The chain recombines TRBV5-4 with TRBJ2-7, with 8 bases fitting TRBD1. The CDR3 has 14 amino acids. With 4 bases clipped from V and 7 bases from J, the junction kept 10 bases outside the gene matches. Per germline, CDR1 SGHNT and CDR2 YYREEE (reference sequence). The CDR3 nucleotides read TGTGCCAGCAGCGCGCCCGACAGGGGTGATGAGCAGTACTTC. Protein product: CASSAPDRGDEQYF.

V gene TRBV5-1 combines with J gene TRBJ2-1; 8 positions match TRBD2. This CDR3 region has 16 residues. Losses at the gene ends were 4 bases for V and 5 bases for J; bases not matched to a gene: 11. CDR1 is SGHRS, CDR2 YFSETQ, per germline. The CDR3: CASSPPGGRGHNEQFF. DNA for the CDR3: TGCGCCAGCAGCCCCCCGGGGGGGCGGGGTCACAATGAGCAGTTCTTC.

The sample holds a few counts of this clone. V is TRBV6-5 and J is TRBJ2-7; no reliable D call. Germline values: CDR1 MNHEY, CDR2 SVGAGI. The CDR3 totals 13 residues. V lost 6 bases and J 2 bases, leaving 11 bases between the germline ends. The CDR3 protein is CASRRSPTYEQYF. CDR3 sequence (DNA): TGTGCCAGCAGGAGGTCCCCCACCTACGAGCAGTACTTC.

The chain couples TRBV5-1 to TRBJ2-3, with D possibly being TRBD1 (5 bases). Trimming left V 1 base short and J 3 bases short, with 15 bases between. Per the germline V gene, CDR1 is SGHRS and CDR2 is YFSETQ. This CDR3 spans 16 amino acids. The CDR3 loop is CASSLSAGPRTDTQYF. CDR3 in DNA: TGCGCCAGCAGCTTGAGTGCAGGGCCAAGGACAGATACGCAGTATTTT.

The V and J genes are TRBV11-2 and TRBJ2-5; 8 nucleotides line up with TRBD1. There are 16 residues in the CDR3. Looked up from germline, CDR1 is SGHAT and CDR2 is FQNNGV. J lost 5 bases, V lost 4 bases, and 12 bases had no gene match. This chain's CDR3 is CASSSGIQGGRETQYF. The CDR3 DNA sequence: TGTGCCAGCAGCTCCGGCATACAGGGGGGCAGGGAGACCCAGTACTTC.

The chain is built from TRBV7-2 and TRBJ2-7, with 9 nucleotides matching TRBD2. From germline, CDR1 is SGHTA and CDR2 FQGNSA. The V gene end was trimmed by 1 base and the J gene end by 5 bases; junction bases not matched to a gene: 9. This CDR3 has 16 amino acids. The CDR3 DNA sequence: TGTGCCAGCAGCTTAGGGGGGGCTAGCGGGGTCCACGAGCAGTACTTC. Translating gives CASSLGGASGVHEQYF. The variable domain in full, with the rest retrieved from reference TRBV7-2 and TRBJ2-7, is GAGVSQSPSNKVTEKGKDVELRCDPISGHTALYWYRQSLGQGLEFLIYFQGNSAPDKSGLPSDRFSAERTGGSVSTLTIQRTQQEDSAVYLCASSLGGASGVHEQYFGPGTRLTVT.

This rearrangement joins TRBV5-4 to TRBJ2-1; TRBD1 matches at 8 bases. The CDR3 sequence is 15 residues long. Germline loops: CDR1 SGHNT, CDR2 YYREEE (reference sequence). Trimming at V came to 4 bases and at J to 4 bases, leaving 7 bases not matched to a gene. The CDR3 loop reads CASSGPGQAYNEQFF. CDR3 nucleotide sequence: TGTGCCAGCAGCGGACCGGGACAGGCTTACAATGAGCAGTTCTTC. The entire variable domain, with the rest obtained from reference TRBV5-4 and TRBJ2-1, is as follows: ETGVTQSPTHLIKTRGQQVTLRCSSQSGHNTVSWYQQALGQGPQFIFQYYREEENGRGNFPPRFSGLQFPNYSSELNVNALELDDSALYLCASSGPGQAYNEQFFGPGTRLTVL.

This rearrangement joins TRBV5-1 to TRBJ2-7; TRBD1 might be the D (5 bases). This CDR3 is 15 amino acids long. Germline V lookup: CDR1 SGHRS, CDR2 YFSETQ. Deletions cut 6 bases from V and 3 bases from J, with 19 bases between. CDR3 nucleotide sequence: TGCGCCAGCACTAGGTTCAGGGCAGACGGCTACGAGCAGTACTTC. This codes for CASTRFRADGYEQYF. Using reference TRBV5-1 and TRBJ2-7 for the parts outside the CDR3, the full variable domain is KAGVTQTPRYLIKTRGQQVTLSCSPISGHRSVSWYQQTPGQGLQFLFEYFSETQRNKGNFPGRFSGRQFSNSRSEMNVSTLELGDSALYLCASTRFRADGYEQYFGPGTRLTVT.

The chain joins TRBV9 to TRBJ2-1, with 8 nucleotides matching TRBD1. V was pared by 2 bases and J by 1 base, with 2 bases of the junction left unmatched. Per the germline V gene, CDR1 is SGDLS and CDR2 is YYNGEE. This CDR3 has 15 amino acids. CDR3 nucleotide sequence: TGTGCCAGCAGCGTGGGGACAGGATCCTACAATGAGCAGTTCTTC. It codes for CASSVGTGSYNEQFF.

V gene TRBV6-1 combines with J gene TRBJ1-5, with D perhaps TRBD1 (6 bases). Between the trimmed V and J ends, which lost 1 base and 7 bases, there was a span of 14 bases. Germline CDR1 and CDR2: MNHNS and SASEGT. The CDR3 is 15 amino acids. As DNA, the CDR3 is TGTGCCAGCAGTGAAGAGTACAGGGCTCAACAGCCCCAGCATTTT. Translated: CASSEEYRAQQPQHF.

V gene TRBV5-4 combines with J gene TRBJ2-1; 9 nucleotides line up with TRBD2. J was trimmed by 1 base and V by 9 bases; bases with no gene match: 5. This CDR3 spans 14 amino acids. Germline assignment: CDR1 SGHNT and CDR2 YYREEE (reference sequence). CDR3 nucleotide sequence: TGTGCCATCTTGGCGGGGGGGTCCTACAATGAGCAGTTCTTC. It encodes CAILAGGSYNEQFF.

The gene calls are TRBV3-1 (or the pseudogene TRBV3-2) and TRBJ2-7, with 9 bases identical to TRBD1. The J segment lost 5 bases and the V segment lost 1 base, leaving 6 bases of the junction unmatched. Germline CDR1 is LGHDT and CDR2 is YNNKEL (reference sequence). CDR3 length: 15 residues. The CDR3 here is CASSQGGQGMDEQYF. In DNA form, the CDR3 reads TGTGCCAGCAGCCAAGGGGGACAGGGAATGGACGAGCAGTACTTC.

J is TRBJ2-1 and V is TRBV5-1, with 7 bases lining up with TRBD1. The CDR3 runs 18 residues. Germline V CDR1 and CDR2: SGHRS, YFSETQ. Trimming removed 0 bases from V and 6 bases from J; junction bases left unmatched: 15. The CDR3 region is CASSLVGQFTLGGNEQFF. CDR3 in DNA: TGCGCCAGCAGCTTGGTGGGACAGTTCACCCTTGGGGGCAATGAGCAGTTCTTC.

In this sample, this clone turned up a few times. The genes are TRBV29-1 and TRBJ2-1; the match to TRBD2 covers 14 bases. CDR1 and CDR2 from the germline V gene are SQVTM and ANQGSEA. The CDR3 consists of 18 residues. V was clipped by 7 bases and J by 8 bases; unmatched bases: 19. The CDR3 loop is CSAELGTGGLAGVDEQFF. In DNA form, the CDR3 reads TGCAGCGCCGAACTGGGGACAGGGGGACTAGCGGGGGTGGATGAGCAGTTCTTC.

V gene TRBV24-1 combines with J gene TRBJ1-5; the match to TRBD1 covers 10 bases. The V gene end was trimmed by 6 bases and the J gene end by 5 bases; junction bases not matched to a gene: 6. This CDR3 spans 15 amino acids. Germline V gives CDR1 KGHDR, CDR2 SFDVKD. The DNA for the CDR3 is TGTGCCACCAGTTCCGGGACAGGGGTCTATCAGCCCCAGCATTTT. Amino acids: CATSSGTGVYQPQHF.

This chain joins TRBV19 and TRBJ2-2, with D possibly being TRBD1 (5 bases). Germline assignment: CDR1 LNHDA and CDR2 SQIVND (reference sequence). V lost 5 bases and J 6 bases, leaving 16 bases between the germline ends. The CDR3 has 15 residues. CDR3 bases: TGTGCCAGTAGTTCCCAGACAGCCAGAGCCGGGGAGCTGTTTTTT. Translated, it gives CASSSQTARAGELFF.

V usage is TRBV6-5 and J usage is TRBJ1-1; the D gene is possibly TRBD1 (5 bases). With 0 bases removed from V and 6 bases from J, the gap between germline ends came to 17 bases. Germline assignment: CDR1 MNHEY and CDR2 SVGAGI. This CDR3 is built from 16 residues. CDR3: CASSYSRSSRGAEAFF. The CDR3 DNA sequence: TGTGCCAGCAGTTACTCTCGGTCATCACGGGGGGCTGAAGCTTTCTTT.

V usage is TRBV19 and J usage is TRBJ2-7; TRBD1 agrees at 9 bases. Germline CDR1 and CDR2: LNHDA and SQIVND (reference sequence). V trimming: 5 bases; J trimming: 6 bases; junction bases outside the gene matches: 8. The CDR3 has 14 residues. Written as DNA, the CDR3 is TGTGCCAGTAGTGAGAACAGGGGGCGGCTCGAGCAGTACTTC. This gives the protein CASSENRGRLEQYF.